The 17 T cell receptor beta chains given below trace back to one sample, sequenced in a study of T cells in Graves' hyperthyroidism and ophthalmopathy (dated by TCRdb to between 2018 and 2020). The method behind the library was multiplex PCR. The instrument was an Illumina HiSeq 2000. The TCR beta CDR3 regions were amplified from the RNA transcripts. The TCR CDR3 was subjected to a first round of RT-PCR using the HTBI primer set and the Qiagen OneStep RT-PCR kit. TCRdb's own reprocessing of the public reads used fastp at Q25 and MiXCR and kept productive beta chains. One record per CDR3 amino acid sequence lists the most common genes and DNA. The sample table records roughly 660,000 distinct CDR3 sequences; around a sixth of these occur just once. Together, the top ten hold around 16% of the sample. Sequencing input: blood. These receptors were taken from a man in his fifties or sixties with Graves' hyperthyroidism.

This clonotype was recorded many times. The rearrangement uses TRBV18 and TRBJ2-3; 8 positions match TRBD1. V dropped 4 bases and J dropped 4; count of bases not matched to a gene: 7. Germline V CDR1 and CDR2: KGHSH, LQKENI. This CDR3 has 15 residues. CDR3 DNA sequence: TGTGCCAGCTCACAGCGGCAGGGGGCATCAGATACGCAGTATTTT. Translated, it gives CASSQRQGASDTQYF.

This clonotype was found a few times. The J gene is TRBJ2-7, the V gene TRBV28; 10 bases match TRBD2. Trimming at V came to 6 bases and at J to 5 bases, leaving 7 bases not matched to a gene. This CDR3 has 14 residues. CDR1 is MDHEN and CDR2 is SYDVKM in the germline V gene. The CDR3 coding sequence is TGTGCCAGCAGAGATAGCGGGAGGAGGAACGAGCAGTACTTC. Translating gives CASRDSGRRNEQYF. The whole variable domain, filled in from reference TRBV28 and TRBJ2-7, reads DVKVTQSSRYLVKRTGEKVFLECVQDMDHENMFWYRQDPGLGLRLIYFSYDVKMKEKGDIPEGYSVSREKKERFSLILESASTNQTSMYLCASRDSGRRNEQYFGPGTRLTVT.

The sample holds many counts of this clonotype. The chain carries TRBV10-2 and TRBJ2-5, with 7 bases matching TRBD1. Germline lookup yields CDR1 WSHSY and CDR2 SAAADI. V shed 4 bases, J shed 2 bases, and the junction held 7 bases outside the gene matches. This CDR3 region has 15 residues. The CDR3 is CASSGPGQRQETQYF. CDR3 sequence (DNA): TGCGCCAGCAGTGGACCGGGACAGAGGCAAGAGACCCAGTACTTC.

This clonotype was counted at least ten times. The rearrangement uses TRBV29-1 and TRBJ2-1, with no clear D. From germline, CDR1 is SQVTM and CDR2 ANQGSEA. This CDR3 comprises 10 residues. Trimming pared 3 bases from V and 8 bases from J, leaving 5 bases between. The CDR3 bases are TGCAGCGTTGAGGTGTATGAGCAGTTCTTC. Its translation: CSVEVYEQFF.

In its sample, this clonotype was seen many times. This rearrangement joins TRBV7-3 to TRBJ2-3; 9 bases map to TRBD2. J lost 5 bases, V lost 5 bases, and 17 bases had no gene match. Germline V gives CDR1 SGHTA, CDR2 FQGTGA. There are 18 residues in the CDR3. The CDR3 sequence is CASSLDGEAGGFGDTQYF. The CDR3 coding sequence is TGTGCCAGCAGCCTAGACGGGGAAGCGGGAGGTTTTGGAGATACGCAGTATTTT. Full variable domain (outside the CDR3, taken from reference TRBV7-3 and TRBJ2-3): GAGVSQTPSNKVTEKGKYVELRCDPISGHTALYWYRQSLGQGPEFLIYFQGTGAADDSGLPNDRFFAVRPEGSVSTLKIQRTERGDSAVYLCASSLDGEAGGFGDTQYFGPGTRLTVL.

This clonotype was recorded many times. V and J are TRBV2 and TRBJ1-4; D is unclear. The CDR3 sequence is 14 residues long. Trimming cost V 5 bases and J 0 bases, with 7 bases left between them. Germline loops: CDR1 SNHLY, CDR2 FYNNEI. The CDR3: CASSPGTTNEKLFF. In DNA, the CDR3 is TGTGCCAGCAGTCCCGGTACAACTAATGAAAAACTGTTTTTT.

This clonotype was counted many times. The rearrangement joins TRBV28 to TRBJ2-7; D is unclear. V was clipped by 3 bases and J by 0 bases, with 12 bases between them. The CDR3 runs to 15 residues. Per germline, CDR1 MDHEN and CDR2 SYDVKM. Here the CDR3 DNA reads TGTGCCAGCAGTTTCCATTATTCCTTCTCCTACGAGCAGTACTTC. Encoded protein: CASSFHYSFSYEQYF.

This clonotype was recorded a few times. V and J are TRBV19 and TRBJ1-2, with 10 bases that match TRBD1. The CDR3 consists of 17 residues. CDR1 and CDR2 (germline): LNHDA, SQIVND (reference sequence). Trimming at V came to 5 bases and at J to 5 bases, leaving 14 bases not matched to a gene. The CDR3 sequence: CASSPSSWTGGIYGYTF. DNA of the CDR3: TGTGCCAGTAGTCCCTCCAGTTGGACAGGGGGAATATATGGCTACACCTTC.

The CDR3 loop reads CASSQSPLTEAFF. CDR3 DNA sequence: TGTGCCAGCAGCCAAAGCCCCTTGACTGAAGCTTTCTTT. This rearrangement joins TRBV5-6 to TRBJ1-1, with D uncertain. Per the germline V gene, CDR1 is SGHDT and CDR2 is YYEEEE. The CDR3 spans 13 residues. Between the trimmed V and J ends, which lost 4 bases and 5 bases, there was a span of 12 bases.

This clonotype was found many times. This rearrangement joins TRBV12-5 to TRBJ1-1; TRBD1 agrees at 8 bases. CDR3 length equals 21 residues. Germline loops: CDR1 LGHNT, CDR2 FRNRAP. V lost 0 bases and J lost 4; bases outside the gene matches: 22. CDR3 sequence reads: CASGLVPRWQGAKSRGTEAFF. The CDR3 bases are TGTGCTAGTGGTTTGGTCCCCCGATGGCAGGGGGCAAAATCCAGGGGCACTGAAGCTTTCTTT. The complete variable domain, with remaining parts taken from reference TRBV12-5 and TRBJ1-1, reads DARVTQTPRHKVTEMGQEVTMRCQPILGHNTVFWYRQTMMQGLELLAYFRNRAPLDDSGMPKDRFSAEMPDATLATLKIQPSEPRDSAVYFCASGLVPRWQGAKSRGTEAFFGQGTRLTVV.

This clonotype was counted many times. The V and J genes are TRBV7-3 and TRBJ2-5, with 8 bases aligning to TRBD2. The CDR3 loop spans 14 amino acids. CDR1 is SGHTA and CDR2 is FQGTGA in the germline V gene. Germline trimming cut 2 bases from V and 4 bases from J; bases unmatched to any gene: 3. The CDR3 nucleotides read TGTGCCAGCAGCTTAGTAGCGGGATCAGAGACCCAGTACTTC. It specifies CASSLVAGSETQYF.

This clonotype was found a few times. The V call is TRBV7-2, the J call TRBJ2-1; D unclear. CDR3 length: 13 amino acids. Trimming cost V 6 bases and J 5 bases, with 11 bases left between them. Germline V gene sequence: CDR1 SGHTA, CDR2 FQGNSA. CDR3 bases: TGTGCCAGCAGGTCCCCGGGTAACAATGAGCAGTTCTTC. The encoded protein is CASRSPGNNEQFF.

This clonotype was counted at least ten times. The chain employs TRBV5-6 and TRBJ1-1; 9 bases match TRBD1. The CDR3 has 14 residues. V gave up 3 bases and J gave up 2 bases; unmatched junction bases: 2. Germline V gene lookup returns CDR1 SGHDT and CDR2 YYEEEE. The CDR3 sequence is CASSWDRENTEAFF. CDR3 nucleotides: TGTGCCAGCAGCTGGGACAGGGAAAACACTGAAGCTTTCTTT. Together with reference TRBV5-6 and TRBJ1-1, the CDR3 gives the full variable domain: DAGVTQSPTHLIKTRGQQVTLRCSPKSGHDTVSWYQQALGQGPQFIFQYYEEEERQRGNFPDRFSGHQFPNYSSELNVNALLLGDSALYLCASSWDRENTEAFFGQGTRLTVV.

Comment on this clonotype: Being one base from a much bigger clone, this may be a read error. The CDR3 does not close with the conserved phenylalanine or tryptophan, likely indicating a read error. The rearrangement links TRBV28 to TRBJ1-5; the D gene is possibly TRBD1 (6 bases). Germline V gene sequence: CDR1 MDHEN, CDR2 SYDVKM. Trimming removed 3 bases at V and 3 bases at J, with 12 bases between. This CDR3 is built from 15 residues. CDR3 residues: CASSLYTGTNQPQHL. The CDR3 DNA reads as TGTGCCAGCAGTTTGTATACAGGGACCAATCAGCCCCAGCATTTG.

This clonotype was observed at least ten times. This CDR3 reads CSARFEGQAYEQYF. CDR3 bases: TGCAGTGCTAGATTTGAGGGACAGGCCTACGAGCAGTACTTC. The chain combines TRBV20-1 with TRBJ2-7; 8 positions agree with TRBD1. This CDR3 spans 14 amino acids. The germline CDR1 and CDR2 sequences are DFQATT and SNEGSKA (reference sequence). After removal of 2 bases from V and 2 bases from J, the junction contained 5 bases not matched to a gene.

The V and J genes are TRBV30 and TRBJ1-4, with a possible D match to TRBD1 (5 bases). Germline V lookup: CDR1 GTSNPN, CDR2 SVGIG (reference sequence). The V end was cut by 4 bases, the J end by 0 bases, with 12 bases between. The CDR3 length is 15 residues. CDR3 loop: CAWTRGETTNEKLFF. In DNA, the CDR3 is TGTGCCTGGACTCGGGGCGAAACAACTAATGAAAAACTGTTTTTT.

This clonotype occurred a few times. The V call is TRBV29-1, the J call TRBJ2-1, with TRBD2 matching 12 bases. V trimming: 6 bases; J trimming: 9 bases; junction bases outside the gene matches: 9. Germline V gene sequence: CDR1 SQVTM, CDR2 ANQGSEA. The CDR3 length is 14 residues. The DNA of the CDR3 is TGCAGCGTATTGACTAGCGGGAGTAGGTTTGAGCAGTTCTTC. Translation: CSVLTSGSRFEQFF.